These 20 T cell receptor beta chains originate from one sample sequenced in a study of identical twins. TCRdb reprocessed the 5' RACE reads via MiXCR and lists one record per CDR3 protein. The table shows about 520,000 distinct CDR3 sequences, with 22% occurring only once. This sample was also put to use in a study of T cells expressing NK-cell markers.

The sequenced sample was CD4+ T cells sorted from blood. Receptors originate from a woman younger than 30 in good health.

This rearrangement joins TRBV6-2 or TRBV6-3 to TRBJ2-7; 7 nucleotides align to TRBD2. This CDR3 is built from 13 residues. CDR1 and CDR2 from the germline V gene are MNHEY and SVGEGT. Trimming took 3 bases from V and 3 from J; bases not matched to a gene: 2. The CDR3 spells CASSYRGGYEQYF. The CDR3 DNA sequence: TGTGCCAGCAGTTATCGCGGGGGCTACGAGCAGTACTTC.

V is TRBV15 and J is TRBJ2-3, with TRBD1 identical over 10 bases. This CDR3 has 15 amino acids. Trimming at V came to 1 base and at J to 10 bases, leaving 8 bases not matched to a gene. From germline, CDR1 is LNHNV and CDR2 YYDKDF (reference sequence). The CDR3 reads CATSRGGQGFPPQYF. The CDR3 DNA is TGTGCCACCAGCAGAGGGGGACAGGGGTTCCCTCCGCAGTATTTT. Based on the CDR3 plus reference TRBV15 and TRBJ2-3, the full variable domain is DAMVIQNPRYQVTQFGKPVTLSCSQTLNHNVMYWYQQKSSQAPKLLFHYYDKDFNNEADTPDNFQSRRPNTSFCFLDIRSPGLGDTAMYLCATSRGGQGFPPQYFGPGTRLTVL.

This clonotype was detected only a few times. This sequence joins TRBV29-1 and TRBJ2-7; D not certain. The germline gives CDR1 SQVTM, CDR2 ANQGSEA. The CDR3 sequence is 13 residues long. V gave up 4 bases and J gave up 3 bases, with 13 bases separating them. CDR3 region: CSVVERSFYEQYF. CDR3 in DNA: TGCAGCGTTGTAGAACGGTCGTTCTACGAGCAGTACTTC.

This clonotype was recorded many times. J is TRBJ1-6 and V is TRBV12-3 or TRBV12-4; D unresolved. This CDR3 contains 12 residues. Trimming shortened V by 3 bases and J by 9 bases, and 6 bases separated the two germline ends. This CDR3 is CASSFRSSPLHF. In DNA form, the CDR3 reads TGTGCCAGCAGTTTCCGGAGTTCACCCCTCCACTTT.

In nucleotides, the CDR3 is TGTGCCAGCAGCAACCGGGACAGGGCCCAGCCCCAGCATTTT. It specifies CASSNRDRAQPQHF. The chain employs TRBV7-8 and TRBJ1-5; TRBD1 aligns across 9 bases. The CDR3 spans 14 residues. Trimming removed 5 bases from V and 7 bases from J; junction bases left unmatched: 6. Germline V CDR1 and CDR2: SGHVS, FQNEAQ.

V is TRBV11-3 and J is TRBJ1-3; D call uncertain. CDR1 is SGHNT and CDR2 is YENEEA in the germline V gene. V lost 3 bases, J lost 7 bases, and 13 bases lay in between. This CDR3 region has 14 residues. The CDR3, as DNA: TGTGCCAGCAGCTTTAGCGATCGTGGTAACACCATATATTTT. It is translated as CASSFSDRGNTIYF.

The chain combines TRBV18 with TRBJ2-1; D is perhaps TRBD2 (5 bases). V was cut by 2 bases and J by 6 bases, with 14 bases left in between. CDR3 length equals 15 residues. CDR1 is KGHSH, CDR2 LQKENI, per germline. The CDR3 nucleotides are TGTGCCAGCTCACCAACCGGGAAGGACTCCAATGAGCAGTTCTTC. It is translated as CASSPTGKDSNEQFF.

This clonotype showed up many times. This chain joins TRBV20-1 and TRBJ2-3; a weak D match, TRBD1 (5 bases). Trimming pared 7 bases from V and 3 bases from J, leaving 11 bases between. CDR3 length: 12 residues. Germline CDR1 reads DFQATT; CDR2 reads SNEGSKA (reference sequence). CDR3 in amino acids: CSVDDRTDTQYF. CDR3 nucleotide sequence: TGCAGTGTCGATGACAGAACAGATACGCAGTATTTT.

The chain recombines TRBV10-3 with TRBJ1-1; D is possibly TRBD1 (6 bases). From germline, CDR1 is ENHRY and CDR2 SYGVKD. This CDR3 has 16 amino acids. V was cut by 8 bases and J by 1 base, with 20 bases left in between. CDR3 DNA: TGTGCCATCGGACAGTTTGGGGGGACTGAGAACACTGAAGCTTTCTTT. Translating it yields CAIGQFGGTENTEAFF.

This clonotype occurred many times. The CDR3 loop reads CSAREHNEQFF. In nucleotides, the CDR3 is TGCAGTGCTAGAGAACACAATGAGCAGTTCTTC. The rearrangement uses TRBV20-1 and TRBJ2-1; D call uncertain. V was trimmed by 0 bases and J by 5 bases, leaving 2 bases between them. The CDR3 length is 11 residues. Germline V gives CDR1 DFQATT, CDR2 SNEGSKA (reference sequence).

The sample holds many counts of this clonotype. The rearrangement joins TRBV4-3 to TRBJ1-5; D gene unclear. Trimming pared 0 bases from V and 4 bases from J, leaving 4 bases between. Germline loops: CDR1 LGHNA, CDR2 YSLEER. The CDR3 spans 13 residues. The DNA of the CDR3 is TGCGCCAGCAGCCAAGATCGGAATCAGCCCCAGCATTTT. It specifies CASSQDRNQPQHF.

This clonotype has more than one count but fewer than ten. The chain combines TRBV19 with TRBJ1-1; D call uncertain. The CDR3 is made up of 13 amino acids. The germline gives CDR1 LNHDA, CDR2 SQIVND (reference sequence). Trimming took off 8 bases at V and 0 bases at J, with 10 bases between the two ends. DNA of the CDR3: TGTGCCAGTCAGTTCCAGATGAACACTGAAGCTTTCTTT. Residues: CASQFQMNTEAFF.

This clonotype was seen many times. The chain uses TRBV15 and TRBJ2-1; D call uncertain. The CDR3 is made up of 12 amino acids. The V end was cut by 3 bases, the J end by 4 bases, with 4 bases between. Germline CDR1 is LNHNV and CDR2 is YYDKDF (reference sequence). The CDR3 protein is CATSRGYNEQFF. DNA of the CDR3: TGTGCCACCAGCAGGGGATACAATGAGCAGTTCTTC.

This clonotype has a handful of counts. The V and J genes are TRBV20-1 and TRBJ2-7; 7 bases map to TRBD2. After removal of 3 bases from V and 5 bases from J, the junction contained 10 bases not matched to a gene. Germline V gene data show CDR1 as DFQATT and CDR2 as SNEGSKA (reference sequence). This CDR3 contains 14 residues. CDR3 in DNA: TGCAGTGCTAGCGTGGCGGGAGACACCCACGAGCAGTACTTC. Translation: CSASVAGDTHEQYF.

This clonotype was seen a few times. The rearrangement links TRBV29-1 to TRBJ2-2; possibly TRBD2 for D (5 bases). CDR1 SQVTM and CDR2 ANQGSEA come from the germline V gene. V was cut by 7 bases and J by 3 bases, with 9 bases left in between. The CDR3 contains 12 residues. CDR3 coding DNA: TGCAGCGCCTCTAGCCACACCGGGGAGCTGTTTTTT. It is translated as CSASSHTGELFF.

V is TRBV15 and J is TRBJ2-1, with 7 bases aligning to TRBD2. V lost 1 base to trimming and J lost 10 bases; unmatched junction nucleotides: 10. Germline V gene sequence: CDR1 LNHNV, CDR2 YYDKDF (reference sequence). The CDR3 contains 15 residues. The CDR3, as DNA: TGTGCCACCAGCAGAGTAAGCGGGGTCGGAGGAGAGCAGTTCTTC. Its protein product is CATSRVSGVGGEQFF.

The chain uses TRBV12-3 or TRBV12-4 and TRBJ1-1; D remains unclear. V was pared by 7 bases and J by 4 bases, with 13 bases between. The length of the CDR3 is 13 residues. CDR3 bases: TGTGCCAGCATATGGCATCCCCTCACTGAAGCTTTCTTT. Translating gives CASIWHPLTEAFF.

The chain couples TRBV15 to TRBJ1-5; 8 nucleotides match TRBD1. The CDR3 spans 16 residues. Germline-derived CDR1 and CDR2 are LNHNV and YYDKDF (reference sequence). V trimming: 2 bases; J trimming: 3 bases; junction bases outside the gene matches: 6. CDR3 DNA sequence: TGTGCCACCAGCAGACGGACAGGGAGTGACAATCAGCCCCAGCATTTT. The encoded protein is CATSRRTGSDNQPQHF.

CDR3 DNA sequence: TGTGCCAGCAGTTTCCAGGGCCTCCTGCCCTCCGAGCAGTACTTC. It encodes CASSFQGLLPSEQYF. The chain joins TRBV12-3 or TRBV12-4 to TRBJ2-7; D is perhaps TRBD1 (5 bases). The CDR3 length is 15 residues. Trimming took off 3 bases at V and 6 bases at J, with 18 bases between the two ends.

V and J are TRBV6-1 and TRBJ2-3, with 12 bases lining up with TRBD2. Losses at the gene ends were 8 bases for V and 4 bases for J; bases not matched to a gene: 7. This CDR3 region has 15 residues. Germline CDR1 MNHNS, CDR2 SASEGT. The CDR3 reads CASGSTSGSPDTQYF. CDR3 sequence (DNA): TGTGCCAGCGGATCGACTAGCGGGAGTCCAGATACGCAGTATTTT.